The present T cell receptor (beta chain) was sequenced within a study of T cell responses to AZD1222 COVID-19 vaccine (TCRdb year 2021). About the investigation overall: A total of 233 trial participants underwent TCR sequencing, of whom about 210 had received two doses of AZD1222 and 26 had received two doses of the MenACWY control vaccine. Trial participants were enrolled by age into 18-55, 56-69 and 70-plus year subgroups, with roughly 160, 29 and 62 TCR-sequenced participants respectively.

What this sample's time point label stands for: about 28 days (+/-7) after the second vaccine dose. AZD1222 recipients with second doses at about 4 weeks or about 12 weeks were pooled, because spike-specific TCR depth and breadth did not differ between schedules. The vaccinee samples were drawn from two UK trials, COV001 and COV002, one of which was a single-blind randomized controlled phase 2/3 trial testing AZD1222 (ChAdOx1 nCoV-19) in healthy adults. Trial participant PBMC samples were collected at day 0 and day 28 after the second dose for TCRbeta chain sequencing. What the work shows at the level of the full study, not this receptor alone: No day 14 peak-response samples were available, so repertoires were characterized only after the peak T cell response. In the small 56-69-year group, the increase in depth fell short of significance, most likely because of low power. Spike-specific TCR breadth and depth rose significantly after two AZD1222 doses compared with day 0 and with MenACWY recipients. Participants were mostly white British, with more females than males. The authors suggested clonal diversity may have been underestimated. Only six AZD1222 recipients were SARS-CoV-2 seropositive at baseline, limiting conclusions about previously exposed vaccinees. The vaccine-associated CD4 TCRs covered the entire spike protein, and the dominant responses fell in regions 160-218 and 743-854. Reportedly, close to half of the unique spike-specific TCRs recognized epitopes lying outside the regions that are mutated in the B.1.351 and B.1.1.7 variants.

The CDR3 regions of human TCRbeta chains were analyzed by immunosequencing. For the original study's pipeline: TCRs in the repertoires were compared against a reference library of SARS-CoV-2-specific TCRs that had been generated with the MIRA antigen-specificity platform. Breadth was defined as the fraction of unique TCRs that were SARS-CoV-2-associated. Depth was defined as the fraction of total T cells that were SARS-CoV-2-associated. Each spike-specific TCR was assigned to its reactive spike region and to a CD4 or CD8 class using the MIRA data. Log10-transformed breadth and depth values were compared by one-way ANOVA with Sidak's multiple comparisons tests. Held by TCRdb, this immuneACCESS table contains in-frame sequences only and omits some clones. Under half of the omission traces to an unresolved V gene where checked; the cause of the rest is unknown. D and trimming were read from the DNA, whereas the V and J calls and clone size are those reported in that table. This sample lists more than 85,000 clones; roughly 86% were detected once. The ten top clones hold roughly 4.5% of the sample.

In regard to this clone: Its antigen target is currently unknown. No clone much larger than this one lies a single base away; base qualities are absent.

There are 13 amino acids in the CDR3, from cysteine to phenylalanine inclusive. The DNA shown is the 39-base CDR3, in frame from base 1. Taken from the germline V gene, the CDR1 and CDR2 loops are SGHRS and YFSETQ. Trimming at the junction amounts to 5 bases on V and 0 bases on J, and the germline ends lie 8 bases apart. The source was peripheral blood, collected 28 days after the second AZD1222 dose. This clonotype was obtained from an adult who received the AZD1222 COVID-19 vaccine. The chain uses TRBV5-1 and TRBJ1-2; no D gene can be assigned with confidence. The CDR3 reads as follows: CASRESSNYGYTF. The DNA reads TGCGCCAGCAGGGAGAGTTCTAACTATGGCTACACCTTC.